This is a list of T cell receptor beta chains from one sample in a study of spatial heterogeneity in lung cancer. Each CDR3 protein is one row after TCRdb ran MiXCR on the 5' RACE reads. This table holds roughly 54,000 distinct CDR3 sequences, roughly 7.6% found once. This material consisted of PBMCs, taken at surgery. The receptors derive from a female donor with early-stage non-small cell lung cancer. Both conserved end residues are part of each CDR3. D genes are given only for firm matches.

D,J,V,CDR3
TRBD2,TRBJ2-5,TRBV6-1,CASSELAVGSETQYF
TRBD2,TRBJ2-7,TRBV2,CASKVAGINFDEQYF
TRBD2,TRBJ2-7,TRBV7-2,CASSLEGLAVEQYF
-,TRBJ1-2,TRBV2,CASSETANGYGYTF
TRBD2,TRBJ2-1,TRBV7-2,CASSFDWTSNEQFF
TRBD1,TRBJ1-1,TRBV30,CAWSVQDRSEAFF
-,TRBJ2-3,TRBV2,CASSDGLPSTDTQYF
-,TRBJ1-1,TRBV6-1,CASSEVTEAFF
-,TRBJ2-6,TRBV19,CASVGSHSGANVLTF
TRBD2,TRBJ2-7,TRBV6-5,CASSYLRGGSLREQYF
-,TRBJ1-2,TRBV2,CASSTRDFDTNYGYTF
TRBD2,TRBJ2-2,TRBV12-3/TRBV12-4,CASSRASGTNTGELFF
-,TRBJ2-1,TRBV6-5,CASSYSTDGYNEQFF
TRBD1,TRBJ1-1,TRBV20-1,CSAETGRASEAFF
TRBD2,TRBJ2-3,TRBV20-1,CSASWRGGSADTQYF
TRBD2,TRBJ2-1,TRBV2,CASSGTNYNEQFF
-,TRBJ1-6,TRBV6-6,CASRGGNSPLHF
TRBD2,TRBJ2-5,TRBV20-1,CSASGTSGGETQYF
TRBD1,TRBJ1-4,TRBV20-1,CSARRGQGQKLFF
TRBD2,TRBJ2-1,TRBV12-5,CASGLLAGTSGGYNEQFF
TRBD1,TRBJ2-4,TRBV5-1,CASSLTTGLAKNIQYF
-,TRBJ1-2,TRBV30,CAWSPDRRDYGYTF
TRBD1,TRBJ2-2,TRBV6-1,CASSLTGGIAGELFF
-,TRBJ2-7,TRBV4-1,CASSSHTFSYEQYF
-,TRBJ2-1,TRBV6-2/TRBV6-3,CASRGSGGANNEQFF
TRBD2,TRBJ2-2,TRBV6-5,CASSYGGGENTGELFF
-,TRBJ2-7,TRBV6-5,CASSYSMVGYEQYF
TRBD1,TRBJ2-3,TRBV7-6,CASSGITGQSTDTQYF
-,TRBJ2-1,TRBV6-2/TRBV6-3,CASSLSRWRAYNEQFF
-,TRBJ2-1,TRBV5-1,CASSASRAQYNEQFF
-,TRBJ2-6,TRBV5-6,CASSPSLVRAGANVLTF
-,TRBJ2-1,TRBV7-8,CASSFAIVNEQFF
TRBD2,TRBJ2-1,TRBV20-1,CSARVAGFNEQFF
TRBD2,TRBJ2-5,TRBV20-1,CSARDPAGGQETQYF
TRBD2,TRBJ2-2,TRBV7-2,CASSPHWGLAGTGELFF
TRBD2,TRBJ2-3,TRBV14,CASSRTSGARDTQYF
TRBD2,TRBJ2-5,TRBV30,CAWRTSGAETQYF
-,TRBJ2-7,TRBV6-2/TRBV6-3,CASRSRWSSYEQYF
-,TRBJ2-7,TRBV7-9,CASSAGTLASYEQYF
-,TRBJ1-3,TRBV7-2,CASSFGGNTIYF
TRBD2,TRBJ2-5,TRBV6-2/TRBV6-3,CASSQPTSGNQETQYF
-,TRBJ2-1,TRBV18,CASSPQPSSYNEQFF
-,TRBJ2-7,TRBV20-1,CSASPPQSSDEQYF
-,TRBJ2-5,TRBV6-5,CASSRGIQETQYF
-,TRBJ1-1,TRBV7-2,CASSFQGSNTEAFF
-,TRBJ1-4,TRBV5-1,CASSPGHTGPNEKLFF
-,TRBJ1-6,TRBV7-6,CASSLDVAGQGNSPLHF
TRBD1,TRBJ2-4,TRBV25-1,CASSRNGRQGNIQYF
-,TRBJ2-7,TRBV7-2,CASSPGGYEQYF
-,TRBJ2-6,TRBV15,CATGRADGSGANVLTF
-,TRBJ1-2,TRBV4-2,CASSQDFWQVYGYTF
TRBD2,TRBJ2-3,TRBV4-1,CASSQGAGTADTQYF
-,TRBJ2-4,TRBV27,CASSEGYGKNIQYF
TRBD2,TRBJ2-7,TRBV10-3,CAIRASGGIYEQYF
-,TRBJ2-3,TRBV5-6,CASSIPAGGGDTQYF